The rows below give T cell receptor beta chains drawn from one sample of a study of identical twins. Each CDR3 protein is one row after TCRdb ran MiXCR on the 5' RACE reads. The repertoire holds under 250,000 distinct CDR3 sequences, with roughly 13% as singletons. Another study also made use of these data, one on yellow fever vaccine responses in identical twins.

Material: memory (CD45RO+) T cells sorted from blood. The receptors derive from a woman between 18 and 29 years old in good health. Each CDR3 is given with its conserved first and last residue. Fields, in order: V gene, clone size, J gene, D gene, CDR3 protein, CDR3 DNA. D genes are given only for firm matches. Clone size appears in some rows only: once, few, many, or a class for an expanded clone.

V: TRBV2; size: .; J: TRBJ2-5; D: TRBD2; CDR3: CASRRGGEGETQYF; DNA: TGTGCCAGCAGACGGGGGGGCGAGGGTGAGACCCAGTACTTC
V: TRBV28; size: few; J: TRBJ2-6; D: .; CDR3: CASSTFSGTFSSGANVLTF; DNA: TGTGCCAGCAGTACTTTTTCCGGGACTTTCAGCTCTGGGGCCAACGTCCTGACTTTC
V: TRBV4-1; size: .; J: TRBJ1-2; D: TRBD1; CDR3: CASSQGQGGANYGYTF; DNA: TGCGCCAGCAGCCAAGGACAGGGTGGTGCTAACTATGGCTACACCTTC
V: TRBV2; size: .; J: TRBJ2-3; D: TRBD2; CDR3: CASSAIGTRGATDTQYF; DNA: TGTGCCAGCAGTGCCATCGGGACTAGAGGGGCGACAGATACGCAGTATTTT
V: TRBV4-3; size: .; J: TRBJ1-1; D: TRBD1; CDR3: CASSQDRAVMGDRDVFF; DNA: TGCGCCAGCAGCCAAGATCGCGCAGTAATGGGGGACAGGGACGTTTTCTTT
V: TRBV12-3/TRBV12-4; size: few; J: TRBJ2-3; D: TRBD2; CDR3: CASSPPTSGGPTDTQYF; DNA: TGTGCCAGCAGTCCCCCGACTAGCGGGGGCCCCACAGATACGCAGTATTTT
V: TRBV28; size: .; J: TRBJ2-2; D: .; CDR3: CASSPYRRAGELFF; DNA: TGTGCCAGCAGCCCTTATCGGCGGGCCGGGGAGCTGTTTTTT
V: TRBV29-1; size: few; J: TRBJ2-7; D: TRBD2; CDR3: CSVEEGAGVTYEQYF; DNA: TGCAGCGTTGAAGAAGGAGCGGGAGTTACCTACGAGCAGTACTTC
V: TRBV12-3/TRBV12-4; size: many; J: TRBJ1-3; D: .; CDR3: CASSFGGSQERNTIYF; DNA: TGTGCCAGCAGTTTTGGAGGGTCTCAGGAGAGAAACACCATATATTTT
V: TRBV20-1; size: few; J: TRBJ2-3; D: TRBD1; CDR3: CSARPPNGQGVTDTQYF; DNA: TGCAGTGCTAGACCACCCAACGGACAGGGCGTCACAGATACGCAGTATTTT
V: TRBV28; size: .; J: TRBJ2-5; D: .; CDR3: CASSPRWAEETQYF; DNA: TGTGCCAGCAGTCCAAGATGGGCTGAAGAGACCCAGTACTTC
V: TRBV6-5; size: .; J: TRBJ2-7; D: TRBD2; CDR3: CASSSGAGDLKEQYF; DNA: TGTGCCAGCAGTTCGGGAGCGGGAGATTTGAAAGAGCAGTACTTC
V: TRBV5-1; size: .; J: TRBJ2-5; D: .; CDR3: CASSLGTNRRETQYF; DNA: TGCGCCAGCAGCCTAGGGACAAACCGCCGAGAGACCCAGTACTTC
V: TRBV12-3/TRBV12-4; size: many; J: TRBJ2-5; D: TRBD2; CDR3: CASRLGGQETQYF; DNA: TGTGCCAGCAGATTGGGGGGGCAAGAGACCCAGTACTTC
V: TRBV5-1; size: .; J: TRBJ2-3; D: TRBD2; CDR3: CASSLGASGGATDTQYF; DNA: TGCGCCAGCAGCTTGGGGGCTAGCGGGGGGGCCACAGATACGCAGTATTTT
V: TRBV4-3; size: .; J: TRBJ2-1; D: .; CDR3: CASSQRVGAGKRGNEQFF; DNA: TGCGCCAGCAGCCAGAGGGTTGGAGCGGGTAAAAGGGGGAATGAGCAGTTCTTC
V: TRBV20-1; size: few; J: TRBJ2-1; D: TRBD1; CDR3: CSATATGLSYNEQFF; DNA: TGCAGTGCTACAGCGACAGGGCTTTCCTACAATGAGCAGTTCTTC